The 21 T cell receptor beta chains below come from one sample, sequenced in a study of T cell responses to AZD1222 COVID-19 vaccine. Assay used: immunoSEQ multiplex PCR; TCRdb lists only in-frame clones, some missing. The sample holds nearly 100,000 clones, approximately 90% seen once. The source material was peripheral blood, sampled on day 0 of AZD1222 vaccination. These receptors all come from an adult in good health.

The genes are TRBV6-5 and TRBJ2-7; 9 bases match TRBD2. Germline values: CDR1 MNHEY, CDR2 SVGAGI. CDR3 length: 14 amino acids. After removal of 5 bases from V and 4 bases from J, the junction contained 6 bases not matched to a gene. CDR3 sequence (DNA): TGTGCCAGCAGTCCTCTAGCGGGGCAATACGAGCAGTACTTC. Translating it yields CASSPLAGQYEQYF.

The rearrangement joins TRBV11-2 to TRBJ1-1; D unresolved. The CDR3 is 15 amino acids. Germline CDR1 is SGHAT and CDR2 is FQNNGV. The V end was cut by 7 bases, the J end by 5 bases, with 20 bases between. As DNA, the CDR3 is TGTGCCAGCACCCCCCTCACGGGGAGAGGAACTGAAGCTTTCTTT. Translating it yields CASTPLTGRGTEAFF.

The chain employs TRBV2 and TRBJ2-4; possibly TRBD1 for D (5 bases). V lost 7 bases to trimming and J lost 9 bases, with 13 bases between them. Germline-derived CDR1 and CDR2 are SNHLY and FYNNEI. The CDR3 is made up of 12 amino acids. The DNA for the CDR3 is TGTGCCAGCAATCAGGGTTCGGGCATTCAGTACTTC. Amino acid sequence: CASNQGSGIQYF.

The V call is TRBV25-1, the J call TRBJ1-6; D not certain. V shed 5 bases and J shed 11 bases, with 19 bases lying between them. The germline gives CDR1 MGHDK, CDR2 SYGVNS. The CDR3 covers 15 residues. CDR3 sequence: CASSPYDGSFTPLHF. CDR3 sequence (DNA): TGTGCCAGCAGTCCTTACGACGGTAGTTTCACACCCCTCCACTTT.

J is TRBJ1-1 and V is TRBV11-2; 10 nucleotides align to TRBD1. Germline trimming cut 5 bases from V and 11 bases from J; bases unmatched to any gene: 5. The CDR3 spans 12 residues. Germline V gives CDR1 SGHAT, CDR2 FQNNGV. In nucleotides, the CDR3 is TGTGCCAGCAGCATGGACAGGGGGAGCGCTTTCTTT. It codes for CASSMDRGSAFF.

This chain uses TRBV13 with TRBJ2-7; possible D gene TRBD1, 6 bases. Trimming removed 4 bases at V and 5 bases at J, with 15 bases between. CDR1 and CDR2 from the germline V gene are PRHDT and FYEKMQ (reference sequence). CDR3 length: 14 amino acids. DNA of the CDR3: TGTGCCAGCAGCTCCCACAGGGTGGGTAACGAGCAGTACTTC. Translated: CASSSHRVGNEQYF. The full variable domain, completed using reference TRBV13 and TRBJ2-7, is AAGVIQSPRHLIKEKRETATLKCYPIPRHDTVYWYQQGPGQDPQFLISFYEKMQSDKGSIPDRFSAQQFSDYHSELNMSSLELGDSALYFCASSSHRVGNEQYFGPGTRLTVT.

This clone was counted once. The V gene is TRBV4-1, the J gene TRBJ1-2, with a possible D match to TRBD1 (6 bases). Trimming took 2 bases from V and 8 from J, leaving 9 bases between them. Per germline, CDR1 MGHRA and CDR2 YSYEKL. The length of the CDR3 is 12 residues. The DNA for the CDR3 is TGCGCCAGCAGCCAAACAGGGCTCGGCTACACCTTC. It specifies CASSQTGLGYTF.

V usage is TRBV7-9 and J usage is TRBJ2-7; 10 bases are shared with TRBD1. Germline V gene lookup returns CDR1 SEHNR and CDR2 FQNEAQ (reference sequence). V dropped 5 bases and J dropped 6; count of bases not matched to a gene: 7. This CDR3 comprises 14 residues. This CDR3 is CASSTRGQGFEQYF. CDR3 coding DNA: TGTGCCAGCAGCACACGGGGACAGGGGTTCGAGCAGTACTTC.

The rearrangement uses TRBV4-3 and TRBJ2-1; TRBD2 might be the D (5 bases). The germline V and J ends were trimmed by 4 bases and 5 bases, with 15 bases remaining between them. This CDR3 has 15 amino acids. Germline assignment: CDR1 LGHNA and CDR2 YSLEER. The CDR3 DNA sequence: TGCGCCAGCAGCCTTGGGAGCGCGGGTCACAATGAGCAGTTCTTC. This translates into CASSLGSAGHNEQFF.

This chain links TRBV4-1 with TRBJ2-7; D remains ambiguous. The CDR3 covers 14 residues. CDR1 and CDR2 (germline): MGHRA, YSYEKL. Trimming removed 2 bases from V and 4 bases from J, with 12 bases in between. CDR3 amino acids: CASSQFTQDYEQYF. The CDR3 nucleotides are TGCGCCAGCAGCCAATTCACGCAGGATTACGAGCAGTACTTC.

This clone has a handful of counts. V usage is TRBV11-1 and J usage is TRBJ1-1; a weak D match, TRBD1 (5 bases). The CDR3 is 14 amino acids. V lost 4 bases and J lost 5, with 14 bases in between. Germline CDR1 reads SGHAT; CDR2 reads FQDESV (reference sequence). CDR3 nucleotide sequence: TGTGCCAGCAGCTCTGGGGGGAGGGAGACTGAAGCTTTCTTT. Its translation: CASSSGGRETEAFF.

The chain is built from TRBV27 and TRBJ1-1; a weak D match, TRBD1 (5 bases). Trimming left V 8 bases short and J 3 bases short, with 13 bases between. Germline V gene sequence: CDR1 MNHEY, CDR2 SMNVEV (reference sequence). This CDR3 has 13 residues. CDR3 DNA: TGTGCCAGCGCCTTGTGGGGCGACACTGAAGCTTTCTTT. Its translation: CASALWGDTEAFF.

The V and J genes are TRBV27 and TRBJ1-5; 7 nucleotides match TRBD1. Germline trimming cut 8 bases from V and 3 bases from J; bases unmatched to any gene: 4. Per the germline V gene, CDR1 is MNHEY and CDR2 is SMNVEV (reference sequence). This CDR3 has 13 amino acids. The CDR3 nucleotides are TGTGCCAGCTCGGGACAGTACAATCAGCCCCAGCATTTT. Translated, it gives CASSGQYNQPQHF.

V is TRBV5-1 and J is TRBJ2-7, with 11 bases fitting TRBD1. Germline V gene data show CDR1 as SGHRS and CDR2 as YFSETQ. J lost 5 bases, V lost 3 bases, and 4 bases had no gene match. This CDR3 is 14 amino acids long. The CDR3 DNA reads as TGCGCCAGCAGCTCCCGGGACAGGGGGAACGAGCAGTACTTC. Translating gives CASSSRDRGNEQYF.

This clone was seen a handful of times. The rearrangement uses TRBV10-1 and TRBJ2-2; D is uncertain. Trimming removed 0 bases at V and 0 bases at J, with 5 bases between. The CDR3 runs to 15 residues. From germline, CDR1 is WNHNN and CDR2 SYGVQD (reference sequence). The CDR3 here is CASSESRSNTGELFF. The DNA of the CDR3 is TGCGCCAGCAGTGAGTCCAGGTCGAACACCGGGGAGCTGTTTTTT.

The chain carries TRBV29-1 and TRBJ1-2; no firm D call. The germline CDR1 and CDR2 sequences are SQVTM and ANQGSEA. The CDR3 is made up of 14 amino acids. Between the trimmed V and J ends, which lost 8 bases and 0 bases, there was a span of 16 bases. DNA of the CDR3: TGCAGCATCTTGACTATTTATACTAACTATGGCTACACCTTC. Amino acids: CSILTIYTNYGYTF. Variable domain in full (rest from reference TRBV29-1 and TRBJ1-2): SAVISQKPSRDICQRGTSLTIQCQVDSQVTMMFWYRQQPGQSLTLIATANQGSEATYESGFVIDKFPISRPNLTFSTLTVSNMSPEDSSIYLCSILTIYTNYGYTFGSGTRLTVV.

V and J are TRBV24-1 and TRBJ2-2; D is uncertain. This CDR3 has 12 amino acids. Between the trimmed V and J ends, which lost 4 bases and 7 bases, there was a span of 6 bases. Per germline, CDR1 KGHDR and CDR2 SFDVKD. The CDR3 loop reads CATSDVFGELFF. CDR3 DNA: TGTGCCACCAGTGACGTGTTCGGGGAGCTGTTTTTT.

This chain connects TRBV6-6 to TRBJ1-1; TRBD1 agrees at 9 bases. Germline V gene data show CDR1 as MNHNY and CDR2 as SVGAGI (reference sequence). This CDR3 region has 13 residues. The J segment lost 3 bases and the V segment lost 5 bases, leaving 1 base of the junction unmatched. CDR3 loop: CASSGDRDTEAFF. CDR3 in DNA: TGTGCCAGCAGTGGGGACAGGGACACTGAAGCTTTCTTT.

The chain employs TRBV29-1 and TRBJ2-7, with 7 bases lining up with TRBD1. With V trimmed by 6 bases and J by 2 bases, 7 bases remained unmatched. The germline CDR1 and CDR2 sequences are SQVTM and ANQGSEA. This CDR3 is 13 amino acids long. The CDR3 DNA is TGCAGCGTAGGGGACAGTCCTACCTACGAGCAGTACTTC. This translates into CSVGDSPTYEQYF.

This clone was counted once. The chain links TRBV30 to TRBJ1-2; the D is unclear. Germline CDR1 GTSNPN, CDR2 SVGIG (reference sequence). The V end was cut by 0 bases, the J end by 10 bases, with 21 bases between. The CDR3 runs 15 residues. The chain's CDR3 is CAWSVPGPQASVYTF. The DNA of the CDR3 is TGTGCCTGGAGTGTCCCCGGACCCCAAGCGAGTGTCTACACCTTC.

CDR3 nucleotides: TGTGCCAGCAGCCGACATAATAATGGCTACACCTTC. Translated, it gives CASSRHNNGYTF. This chain links TRBV6-5 with TRBJ1-2; no reliable D call. The CDR3 consists of 12 residues. V was trimmed by 6 bases and J by 6 bases, leaving 11 bases between them. Germline CDR1 reads MNHEY; CDR2 reads SVGAGI.